Listed here are 30 T cell receptor beta chains from one sample, sequenced in a study of chemoradiotherapy in HPV16-positive cancers. Assay: immunoSEQ multiplex PCR; the TCRdb copy retains only in-frame clones and omits some. Among more than 5,000 clones, about nine tenths were seen once, and the ten largest hold 1.5% to 2%. The sample consisted of blood, taken from a patient who underwent chemoradiotherapy. Receptor source: a human donor with HPV-associated anogenital cancer.

The genes are TRBV7-2 and TRBJ1-4; a weak D match, TRBD1 (5 bases). This CDR3 region has 13 residues. Germline V gene sequence: CDR1 SGHTA, CDR2 FQGNSA. V was clipped by 4 bases and J by 7 bases, with 10 bases between them. DNA for the CDR3: TGTGCCAGCAGCTGGGACGGGCCTGAAAAACTGTTTTTT. As protein: CASSWDGPEKLFF.

In DNA form, the CDR3 reads TGCGCCAGCAGCTACGGACAGGGGGCGCGTAATGAGCAGTTCTTC. Its translation is CASSYGQGARNEQFF. The J gene is TRBJ2-1, the V gene TRBV5-1, with 11 bases identical to TRBD1. The length of the CDR3 is 15 residues. Germline V CDR1 and CDR2: SGHRS, YFSETQ. V lost 3 bases to trimming and J lost 7 bases; unmatched junction nucleotides: 6.

The V gene is TRBV9, the J gene TRBJ1-3; no clear D gene. CDR3 length equals 14 residues. CDR1 is SGDLS and CDR2 is YYNGEE in the germline V gene. V gave up 0 bases and J gave up 0 bases, with 4 bases separating them. The CDR3 reads CASSVEHSGNTIYF. The CDR3 coding sequence is TGTGCCAGCAGCGTAGAACACTCTGGAAACACCATATATTTT.

J is TRBJ2-2 and V is TRBV4-2; D possibly corresponds to TRBD2 (6 bases). The CDR3 is made up of 18 amino acids. Germline-derived CDR1 and CDR2 are LGHNA and YNFKEQ. V lost 6 bases and J lost 2, with 22 bases in between. As DNA, the CDR3 is TGTGCCAGCAGTCTACTCCTCCTGACGGGGGACAACACCGGGGAGCTGTTTTTT. Translation: CASSLLLLTGDNTGELFF.

The chain couples TRBV15 to TRBJ1-4; no clear D. Germline values: CDR1 LNHNV, CDR2 YYDKDF (reference sequence). Deletions cut 3 bases from V and 5 bases from J, with 16 bases between. CDR3 length: 16 residues. The CDR3 nucleotides read TGTGCCACCAGCAGCGCTTGGGGTTTGGGGAATGAAAAACTGTTTTTT. Protein product: CATSSAWGLGNEKLFF.

The chain uses TRBV19 and TRBJ2-2; D is uncertain. The CDR3 runs to 15 residues. Germline CDR1 is LNHDA and CDR2 is SQIVND (reference sequence). The V and J ends lost 5 bases and 6 bases respectively, with 16 bases between them. The CDR3 coding sequence is TGTGCCAGTAGTCGCGATGGGGAATGGGCCGGGGAGCTGTTTTTT. Protein sequence: CASSRDGEWAGELFF. The full variable domain, in which reference TRBV19 and TRBJ2-2 provide the parts outside the CDR3, is DGGITQSPKYLFRKEGQNVTLSCEQNLNHDAMYWYRQDPGQGLRLIYYSQIVNDFQKGDIAEGYSVSREKKESFPLTVTSAQKNPTAFYLCASSRDGEWAGELFFGEGSRLTVL.

The chain carries TRBV6-6 and TRBJ2-5, with D tentatively TRBD1 (5 bases). Trimming took off 5 bases at V and 5 bases at J, with 6 bases between the two ends. Germline assignment: CDR1 MNHNY and CDR2 SVGAGI (reference sequence). This CDR3 comprises 11 residues. CDR3 sequence reads: CASSNRETQYF. The CDR3 DNA follows: TGTGCCAGCAGTAACAGGGAGACCCAGTACTTC.

This clone appeared once. CDR3 nucleotides: TGTGCCAGCAATGACAGGGTGAGGAACATTCAGTACTTC. As protein: CASNDRVRNIQYF. The chain combines TRBV2 with TRBJ2-4, with 7 bases aligning to TRBD1. V shed 7 bases and J 7 bases; nucleotides not matched to a gene: 7. CDR1 is SNHLY, CDR2 FYNNEI, per germline. The CDR3 runs to 13 residues.

The rearrangement joins TRBV5-6 to TRBJ2-4; D is unresolved. V was pared by 4 bases and J by 3 bases, with 11 bases between. CDR3 length equals 14 residues. CDR1 and CDR2 (germline): SGHDT, YYEEEE. The CDR3: CASSRSLGKNIQYF. The CDR3 DNA follows: TGTGCCAGCAGCCGGTCTTTGGGCAAAAACATTCAGTACTTC.

V is TRBV7-9 and J is TRBJ1-4, with 8 bases matching TRBD1. Germline CDR1 is SEHNR and CDR2 is FQNEAQ (reference sequence). The CDR3 runs to 15 residues. V gave up 2 bases and J gave up 5 bases; unmatched junction bases: 4. CDR3 bases: TGTGCCAGCAGCTTACCACAGGGGGTAAATGAAAAACTGTTTTTT. As protein: CASSLPQGVNEKLFF. The full variable domain, in which reference TRBV7-9 and TRBJ1-4 provide the parts outside the CDR3, is DTGVSQNPRHKITKRGQNVTFRCDPISEHNRLYWYRQTLGQGPEFLTYFQNEAQLEKSRLLSDRFSAERPKGSFSTLEIQRTEQGDSAMYLCASSLPQGVNEKLFFGSGTQLSVL.

V usage is TRBV7-8 and J usage is TRBJ2-2; D ambiguous. The V and J ends lost 3 bases and 7 bases respectively, with 9 bases between them. Germline V lookup: CDR1 SGHVS, CDR2 FQNEAQ. This CDR3 spans 13 amino acids. The CDR3 sequence is CASSLIRNGELFF. The CDR3 DNA sequence: TGTGCCAGCAGCTTGATCAGAAACGGGGAGCTGTTTTTT.

V is TRBV7-2 and J is TRBJ2-2; 8 bases align to TRBD1. Germline V gene lookup returns CDR1 SGHTA and CDR2 FQGNSA. The CDR3 contains 15 residues. V gave up 2 bases and J gave up 4 bases; unmatched junction bases: 3. CDR3 DNA: TGTGCCAGCAGCTTACAGGGGGCGGTCACCGGGGAGCTGTTTTTT. Protein: CASSLQGAVTGELFF.

The V and J genes are TRBV27 and TRBJ2-7; D is perhaps TRBD2 (5 bases). Trimming took off 4 bases at V and 2 bases at J, with 12 bases between the two ends. The CDR3 is made up of 14 amino acids. CDR1 and CDR2 (germline): MNHEY, SMNVEV (reference sequence). Here the CDR3 DNA reads TGTGCCAGCAGTTCGGACTTCAGCGCCTACGAGCAGTACTTC. Translation gives CASSSDFSAYEQYF.

This clone appeared once. This chain connects TRBV7-9 to TRBJ2-5, with 8 bases matching TRBD2. V lost 5 bases to trimming and J lost 4 bases; unmatched junction nucleotides: 6. CDR1 is SEHNR, CDR2 FQNEAQ, per germline (reference sequence). This CDR3 comprises 14 residues. The CDR3 DNA reads as TGTGCCAGCAGCCGACGGGGGGGAATAGAGACCCAGTACTTC. Encoded protein: CASSRRGGIETQYF.

CDR3 protein: CAISIEGGQEQFF. The CDR3 region has the DNA TGTGCCATCAGTATTGAGGGGGGCCAGGAGCAGTTCTTC. J is TRBJ2-1 and V is TRBV10-3; D may be TRBD1 or TRBD2 (6 bases each). CDR1 is ENHRY and CDR2 is SYGVKD in the germline V gene. The V end lost 5 bases, the J end lost 10 bases, and 15 bases lay between the germline ends. The CDR3 covers 13 residues.

The chain combines TRBV30 with TRBJ1-2, with a weak D call TRBD1 (6 bases). Deletions cut 4 bases from V and 5 bases from J, with 17 bases between. Germline loops: CDR1 GTSNPN, CDR2 SVGIG (reference sequence). The CDR3 covers 14 residues. In DNA form, the CDR3 reads TGTGCCTGGACGGAGGGGGACCCGCTATATGGCTACACCTTC. Its translation is CAWTEGDPLYGYTF.

The genes are TRBV30 and TRBJ2-1, with 9 positions matching TRBD1. Germline assignment: CDR1 GTSNPN and CDR2 SVGIG (reference sequence). The length of the CDR3 is 13 residues. Losses at the gene ends were 2 bases for V and 6 bases for J; bases not matched to a gene: 2. Here the CDR3 DNA reads TGTGCCTGGAGTTGGGACAGGGTCAATGAGCAGTTCTTC. It encodes CAWSWDRVNEQFF. Variable domain in full (rest from reference TRBV30 and TRBJ2-1): SQTIHQWPATLVQPVGSPLSLECTVEGTSNPNLYWYRQAAGRGLQLLFYSVGIGQISSEVPQNLSASRPQDRQFILSSKKLLLSDSGFYLCAWSWDRVNEQFFGPGTRLTVL.

This chain joins TRBV15 and TRBJ2-2; D is unresolved. The V and J ends lost 6 bases and 2 bases respectively, with 7 bases between them. The CDR3 has 13 amino acids. Germline CDR1 reads LNHNV; CDR2 reads YYDKDF (reference sequence). CDR3 loop: CATSLRNTGELFF. DNA for the CDR3: TGTGCCACCAGTCTGAGAAACACCGGGGAGCTGTTTTTT.

The rearrangement joins TRBV6-6 to TRBJ2-2, with a possible D match to TRBD2 (5 bases). Trimming stripped 7 bases from V and 6 bases from J, with 9 bases between. This CDR3 is 12 amino acids long. Looked up from germline, CDR1 is MNHNY and CDR2 is SVGAGI (reference sequence). The CDR3 spells CASMVRAGELFF. In DNA, the CDR3 is TGTGCCAGCATGGTGAGGGCCGGGGAGCTGTTTTTT.

This clone has only one observation. The genes are TRBV9 and TRBJ1-4, with 10 bases lining up with TRBD1. V lost 2 bases to trimming and J lost 8 bases; unmatched junction nucleotides: 9. Germline V gene data show CDR1 as SGDLS and CDR2 as YYNGEE. The length of the CDR3 is 16 residues. The CDR3 DNA reads as TGTGCCAGCAGCGTCAGAGCCGGGACAGGGGTAGAAAAACTGTTTTTT. It specifies CASSVRAGTGVEKLFF.

This clone was found a few times. The identical CDR3 is also encoded by other nucleotide sequences in the sample. The chain uses TRBV5-4 and TRBJ1-2; 10 positions match TRBD1. This CDR3 is 15 amino acids long. Germline lookup yields CDR1 SGHNT and CDR2 YYREEE (reference sequence). J was trimmed by 4 bases and V by 0 bases; bases with no gene match: 3. CDR3 DNA sequence: TGTGCCAGCAGCTTGGGACAGGGGGCAGGCTATGGCTACACCTTC. This encodes CASSLGQGAGYGYTF.

The sample holds a few counts of this clone. The chain couples TRBV6-5 to TRBJ1-1; D is unresolved. This CDR3 has 14 amino acids. Germline V CDR1 and CDR2: MNHEY, SVGAGI. Trimming took 4 bases from V and 4 from J, leaving 13 bases between them. In nucleotides, the CDR3 is TGTGCCAGCAGTTCCCTGACTCTGGGCACTGAAGCTTTCTTT. Translating it yields CASSSLTLGTEAFF.

This chain links TRBV11-2 with TRBJ2-2; weak D call: TRBD2 (6 bases). CDR1 SGHAT and CDR2 FQNNGV come from the germline V gene. CDR3 size: 15 residues. With 4 bases removed from V and 7 bases from J, the gap between germline ends came to 16 bases. DNA of the CDR3: TGTGCCAGCAGCTCGCCGACTAGGATGGTCGGGGAGCTGTTTTTT. Its translation is CASSSPTRMVGELFF.

The gene calls are TRBV30 and TRBJ1-2; D not resolved. Germline-derived CDR1 and CDR2 are GTSNPN and SVGIG (reference sequence). The CDR3 loop spans 13 amino acids. Trimming took off 0 bases at V and 7 bases at J, with 12 bases between the two ends. CDR3 DNA sequence: TGTGCCTGGAGTGTTGGTTTTCAAAGTGGCTACACCTTC. Protein sequence: CAWSVGFQSGYTF.

This chain links TRBV7-8 with TRBJ2-3, with 10 bases lining up with TRBD2. CDR1 is SGHVS and CDR2 is FQNEAQ in the germline V gene. This CDR3 comprises 14 residues. Trimming cost V 8 bases and J 1 base; bases outside gene matches: 3. CDR3 in amino acids: CASFLAGGTDTQYF. DNA for the CDR3: TGTGCCAGCTTTCTAGCGGGGGGCACAGATACGCAGTATTTT.

The chain combines TRBV5-4 with TRBJ1-5, with 9 bases that match TRBD1. This CDR3 is built from 15 residues. CDR1 is SGHNT, CDR2 YYREEE, per germline (reference sequence). Germline trimming cut 0 bases from V and 3 bases from J; bases unmatched to any gene: 1. The CDR3 DNA reads TGTGCCAGCAGCTTGGGACAGGGGGTCAATCAGCCCCAGCATTTT. Translated, it gives CASSLGQGVNQPQHF.

The chain is built from TRBV5-1 and TRBJ2-3; TRBD2 matches 9 bases. The CDR3 runs to 16 residues. Germline V gene data show CDR1 as SGHRS and CDR2 as YFSETQ. Trimming took 0 bases from V and 1 from J; bases not matched to a gene: 3. CDR3 DNA sequence: TGCGCCAGCAGCTTGGTTGAGCGGGGGGGCACAGATACGCAGTATTTT. Residues: CASSLVERGGTDTQYF.

This chain connects TRBV5-6 to TRBJ2-5, with D uncertain. CDR3 length: 13 residues. Germline V lookup: CDR1 SGHDT, CDR2 YYEEEE. Between the trimmed V and J ends, which lost 4 bases and 2 bases, there was a span of 9 bases. DNA for the CDR3: TGTGCCAGCAGCCTTGTGGGACAAGAGACCCAGTACTTC. Translating gives CASSLVGQETQYF.

The V call is TRBV9, the J call TRBJ1-1, with D unclear. V was clipped by 0 bases and J by 5 bases, with 11 bases between them. CDR1 and CDR2 from the germline V gene are SGDLS and YYNGEE. The CDR3 runs to 14 residues. The CDR3 DNA follows: TGTGCCAGCAGCGTAGTGAAGGTCGGGACTGAAGCTTTCTTT. Translation gives CASSVVKVGTEAFF. The full variable domain, completed using reference TRBV9 and TRBJ1-1, is DSGVTQTPKHLITATGQRVTLRCSPRSGDLSVYWYQQSLDQGLQFLIQYYNGEERAKGNILERFSAQQFPDLHSELNLSSLELGDSALYFCASSVVKVGTEAFFGQGTRLTVV.

The chain recombines TRBV6-1 with TRBJ2-5; D is undetermined. Germline V gene data show CDR1 as MNHNS and CDR2 as SASEGT. The CDR3 contains 12 residues. Trimming stripped 2 bases from V and 2 bases from J, with 3 bases between. The CDR3: CASSESQETQYF. In DNA, the CDR3 is TGTGCCAGCAGTGAATCTCAAGAGACCCAGTACTTC.